The TCR beta chain under discussion was sequenced for a study of blood T cells in healthy people across ages. Per-sample yields of isolated PBMCs were at least 6 million. The authors ran a second PCR of roughly 7 to 11 cycles using a sample-barcoded 5' primer and a J-beta primer mix. Each cDNA molecule carried a tag from a template-switch adaptor that contained 12 random nucleotides. TCRdb itself ran the 5' RACE reads through MiXCR, one entry per CDR3 protein. The sample lists under 2 million distinct CDR3 sequences; approximately 32% were seen once. Whole-study findings and limits: Since the PBMCs were unsorted, naive and antigen-experienced cells could not be conclusively compared. Long-lived donors had more naive CD4+ cells and higher diversity than aged donors.

CDR1 is SNHLY and CDR2 is FYNNEI in the germline V gene. Trimming removed 4 bases from V and 1 base from J; junction bases left unmatched: 3. The CDR3 has 15 amino acids. The sample holds a few counts of this clonotype. Its antigen remains unidentified. This TCR came from a young woman in good health. The specimen was blood. J is TRBJ1-4 and V is TRBV2, with 7 bases aligning to TRBD1. The CDR3 loop is CASSARTGTNEKLFF. The CDR3 coding sequence is TGTGCCAGCAGTGCCAGGACAGGAACTAATGAAAAACTGTTTTTT. Full variable domain (missing parts from reference TRBV2 and TRBJ1-4): EPEVTQTPSHQVTQMGQEVILRCVPISNHLYFYWYRQILGQKVEFLVSFYNNEISEKSEIFDDQFSVERPDGSNFTLKIRSTKLEDSAMYFCASSARTGTNEKLFFGSGTQLSVL.